A single sample gave rise to the 18 T cell receptor beta chains below, sequenced in a study of T-cell reconstitution after alpha-beta-depleted transplantation in children (dated by TCRdb to about 2016). The library was prepared using PCR. Instrument on record: Illumina HiSeq 2500. TCR libraries were prepared with molecular barcoding, using unique molecular identifiers to normalize TCRbeta repertoire quantification. TCRdb reworked the public reads: Q25 trimming with fastp, MiXCR clone assembly, productive beta chains retained. One record per CDR3 amino acid sequence lists the most common genes and DNA. In all, the sample holds 700,000 to 950,000 distinct CDR3 sequences, and roughly 16% of those were seen once. The ten largest clones capture around 5.3% of the sample. According to the study, the label for this sample's treatment or condition signals: allogeneic hematopoietic cell transplantation with graft depleted of TCRalphabeta T cells and CD19 B cells.

Sequenced here: PBMCs, mostly from graft donor cells, sampled 360 days after TCRalphabeta/CD19-depleted stem cell transplant. These receptors were taken from a male patient aged 5 to 17 who had a stem cell transplant for acute lymphoblastic leukemia, so the T cells may come from the graft donor.

The V call is TRBV7-9, the J call TRBJ2-3, with a weak D call TRBD2 (5 bases). The CDR3 has 17 amino acids. Germline V gene data show CDR1 as SEHNR and CDR2 as FQNEAQ (reference sequence). Trimming took off 4 bases at V and 6 bases at J, with 23 bases between the two ends. CDR3 bases: TGTGCCAGCAGCTCTCCGAAGGAAGGGAGAGAGAAGGATACGCAGTATTTT. It encodes CASSSPKEGREKDTQYF.

This clonotype has only a few counts. The CDR3 nucleotides read TGTGCCACCAGTGTCTGGCGACGTGGGAATGAGCAGTTCTTC. Protein product: CATSVWRRGNEQFF. The rearrangement uses TRBV24-1 and TRBJ2-1; D uncertain. V lost 5 bases to trimming and J lost 7 bases, with 14 bases between them. This CDR3 spans 14 amino acids. Germline V gene data show CDR1 as KGHDR and CDR2 as SFDVKD.

The chain couples TRBV27 to TRBJ2-1; tentatively, D is TRBD2 (6 bases). The germline gives CDR1 MNHEY, CDR2 SMNVEV (reference sequence). The V gene lost 5 bases and the J gene lost 10 bases, with 15 bases spanning the gap. CDR3 length: 13 amino acids. This chain's CDR3 is CASSHTSIGEQFF. The CDR3 DNA is TGTGCCAGCAGTCACACTAGCATCGGGGAGCAGTTCTTC.

This clonotype was observed a handful of times. The V gene is TRBV7-9, the J gene TRBJ2-1; D is possibly TRBD2 (6 bases). V lost 3 bases, J lost 5 bases, and 17 bases lay in between. CDR3 size: 16 residues. Looked up from germline, CDR1 is SEHNR and CDR2 is FQNEAQ (reference sequence). CDR3 amino acids: CASSFPSDRTNNEQFF. In DNA, the CDR3 is TGTGCCAGCAGCTTCCCTAGCGACCGAACGAACAATGAGCAGTTCTTC. The entire variable domain, with the rest obtained from reference TRBV7-9 and TRBJ2-1, is as follows: DTGVSQNPRHKITKRGQNVTFRCDPISEHNRLYWYRQTLGQGPEFLTYFQNEAQLEKSRLLSDRFSAERPKGSFSTLEIQRTEQGDSAMYLCASSFPSDRTNNEQFFGPGTRLTVL.

This clonotype was observed at least ten times. This chain joins TRBV20-1 and TRBJ1-2; D not resolved. CDR1 and CDR2 from the germline V gene are DFQATT and SNEGSKA (reference sequence). The germline V and J ends were trimmed by 2 bases and 8 bases, with 3 bases remaining between them. The CDR3 consists of 9 residues. CDR3 loop: CSARSGYTF. CDR3 DNA sequence: TGCAGTGCTAGATCCGGCTACACCTTC.

There are a few counts of this clonotype. This sequence joins TRBV7-9 and TRBJ1-4, with 10 bases aligning to TRBD1. V lost 6 bases, J lost 6 bases, and 4 bases stayed unmatched. The CDR3 spans 14 residues. Germline V gene sequence: CDR1 SEHNR, CDR2 FQNEAQ (reference sequence). CDR3: CASRSGTGDEKLFF. CDR3 nucleotide sequence: TGTGCCAGCAGGTCCGGGACAGGGGATGAAAAACTGTTTTTT.

In its sample, this clonotype was seen a few times. CDR3 sequence: CASSASEWAETQYF. The CDR3 DNA reads as TGCGCCAGCAGTGCTAGCGAATGGGCGGAGACCCAGTACTTC. V and J are TRBV10-2 and TRBJ2-5, with a possible D match to TRBD2 (6 bases). Germline loops: CDR1 WSHSY, CDR2 SAAADI. This CDR3 is built from 14 residues. The V end was cut by 4 bases, the J end by 5 bases, with 14 bases between.

This clonotype has a handful of counts. The gene calls are TRBV6-2 or TRBV6-3 and TRBJ2-5, with a possible D match to TRBD1 (6 bases). Germline CDR1 is MNHEY and CDR2 is SVGEGT. The length of the CDR3 is 13 residues. The germline V and J ends were trimmed by 8 bases and 6 bases, with 16 bases remaining between them. The CDR3 protein is CASGIVDRKTQYF. The CDR3 DNA reads as TGTGCCAGCGGCATTGTAGACAGGAAGACCCAGTACTTC.

The table lists this clonotype with many counts. This chain joins TRBV7-2 and TRBJ2-1; 8 bases line up with TRBD2. CDR3 size: 16 residues. The V gene's germline CDR1 is SGHTA and CDR2 FQGNSA. The trim removed 5 bases at V and 3 bases at J, leaving 9 bases unmatched. Written as DNA, the CDR3 is TGTGCCAGCAGCCCCCATCGGACTAGCCTCTACAATGAGCAGTTCTTC. Its translation: CASSPHRTSLYNEQFF.

This clonotype was picked up many times. A read error may account for a junction end that differs from germline. The gene calls are TRBV27 and TRBJ2-7; TRBD1 matches at 10 bases. Germline-derived CDR1 and CDR2 are MNHEY and SMNVEV (reference sequence). The CDR3 runs 14 residues. The CDR3 loop reads CASSFGQGVYEQYF. In DNA form, the CDR3 reads TGCGCCAGCAGCTTTGGACAGGGGGTCTACGAGCAGTACTTC.

The chain combines TRBV7-2 with TRBJ2-1; TRBD2 might be the D (5 bases). V lost 4 bases to trimming and J lost 7 bases, with 17 bases between them. CDR3 length: 15 amino acids. Germline lookup yields CDR1 SGHTA and CDR2 FQGNSA. DNA of the CDR3: TGTGCCAGCAGCTCGACCCCGCTAGGGAGAAATGAGCAGTTCTTC. It is translated as CASSSTPLGRNEQFF.

The J gene is TRBJ1-1, the V gene TRBV2, with 7 bases aligning to TRBD1. The trim removed 4 bases at V and 4 bases at J, leaving 6 bases unmatched. Germline V gives CDR1 SNHLY, CDR2 FYNNEI. The CDR3 consists of 14 residues. The CDR3 is CASSGTGVGTEAFF. Here the CDR3 DNA reads TGTGCCAGCAGTGGAACAGGGGTAGGCACTGAAGCTTTCTTT.

This clonotype was seen ten or more times. V usage is TRBV5-1 and J usage is TRBJ2-1; 12 positions agree with TRBD2. This CDR3 is 15 amino acids long. Per germline, CDR1 SGHRS and CDR2 YFSETQ. V shed 1 base and J 7 bases; nucleotides not matched to a gene: 3. CDR3 coding DNA: TGCGCCAGCAGCTTGTGGACTAGCGGGATGAATGAGCAGTTCTTC. Protein: CASSLWTSGMNEQFF.

The V call is TRBV29-1, the J call TRBJ1-2, with D possibly matching TRBD1 (5 bases). With 7 bases removed from V and 8 bases from J, the gap between germline ends came to 17 bases. CDR1 is SQVTM, CDR2 ANQGSEA, per germline. CDR3 size: 12 residues. CDR3 residues: CSGTKGGWGYTF. In DNA form, the CDR3 reads TGCAGCGGGACAAAGGGCGGCTGGGGCTACACCTTC.

This clonotype was picked up a small number of times. The chain uses TRBV9 and TRBJ2-5; D may correspond to TRBD1 or TRBD2 (5 bases each). Germline V lookup: CDR1 SGDLS, CDR2 YYNGEE. There are 16 residues in the CDR3. The V end was cut by 3 bases, the J end by 1 base, with 16 bases between. The CDR3 spells CASSADPGPPQETQYF. CDR3 sequence (DNA): TGTGCCAGCAGCGCCGACCCGGGACCACCCCAAGAGACCCAGTACTTC.

A few counts support this clonotype. The chain links TRBV7-3 to TRBJ2-7; no reliable D call. This CDR3 has 15 residues. Germline V lookup: CDR1 SGHTA, CDR2 FQGTGA. V shed 1 base and J shed 0 bases, with 10 bases lying between them. The CDR3 loop is CASSLSLSDSYEQYF. DNA for the CDR3: TGTGCCAGCAGCTTAAGTTTAAGCGACTCCTACGAGCAGTACTTC. Drawing the rest from reference TRBV7-3 and TRBJ2-7, the complete variable domain is GAGVSQTPSNKVTEKGKYVELRCDPISGHTALYWYRQSLGQGPEFLIYFQGTGAADDSGLPNDRFFAVRPEGSVSTLKIQRTERGDSAVYLCASSLSLSDSYEQYFGPGTRLTVT.

The chain is built from TRBV5-1 and TRBJ2-7; 12 bases match TRBD2. V dropped 0 bases and J dropped 13; count of bases not matched to a gene: 11. CDR1 and CDR2 (germline): SGHRS, YFSETQ. This CDR3 is built from 15 residues. The CDR3 nucleotides read TGCGCCAGCAGCTTGGCCAAACTAGCGGGAGGCTCGGTCTACTTC. Translation gives CASSLAKLAGGSVYF.

This clonotype has more than one count but fewer than ten. The rearrangement joins TRBV20-1 to TRBJ2-4, with D perhaps TRBD2 (5 bases). The CDR3 is 14 residues long. V lost 3 bases and J 4 bases, leaving 13 bases between the germline ends. Per germline, CDR1 DFQATT and CDR2 SNEGSKA (reference sequence). The CDR3 sequence: CSASARERKNIQYF. CDR3 coding DNA: TGCAGTGCTAGTGCCCGGGAAAGGAAAAACATTCAGTACTTC.